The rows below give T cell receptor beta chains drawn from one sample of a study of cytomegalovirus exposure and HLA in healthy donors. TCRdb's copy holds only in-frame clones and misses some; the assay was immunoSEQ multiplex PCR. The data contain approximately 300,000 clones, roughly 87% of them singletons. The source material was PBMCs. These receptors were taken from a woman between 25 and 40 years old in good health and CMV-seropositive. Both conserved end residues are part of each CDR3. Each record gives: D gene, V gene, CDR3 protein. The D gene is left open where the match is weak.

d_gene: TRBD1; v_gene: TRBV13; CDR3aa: CASSARQGSYNEQFF
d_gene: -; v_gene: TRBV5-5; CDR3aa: CASSSQARATNEKLFF
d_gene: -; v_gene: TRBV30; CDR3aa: CAWSGTGELFF
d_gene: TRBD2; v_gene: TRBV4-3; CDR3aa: CASSQGIAGVPYEQYF
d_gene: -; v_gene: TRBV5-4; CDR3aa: CASSLAATEAFF
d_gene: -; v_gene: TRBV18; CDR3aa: CASSPNRENTGELFF
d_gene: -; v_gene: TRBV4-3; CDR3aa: CASSQERSVLYEQYF
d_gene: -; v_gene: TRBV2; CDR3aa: CASSGSPGTLFF
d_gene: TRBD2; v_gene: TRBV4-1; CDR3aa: CASSQLAGGIVVEQFF
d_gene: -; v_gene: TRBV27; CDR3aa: CASSLHSTSGNTIYF
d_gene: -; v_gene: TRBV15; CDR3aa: CATSSGGNAYEQYF
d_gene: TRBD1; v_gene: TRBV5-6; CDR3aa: CASSLNGRGQETQYF
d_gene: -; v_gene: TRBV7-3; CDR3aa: CASSLEGQSNSPLHF